This T cell receptor (beta chain) was found in a study of blood T cell repertoires in COVID-19. About the study: Sample material is recorded as cDNA or gDNA derived from T cells, B-cell-depleted T cells, or PBMCs.

Sequencing was performed with immunoSEQ multiplex PCR; in TCRdb, only in-frame clones are kept and a portion is missing. Here the sample spans 300,000 to 400,000 clones, more than 75% being singletons. The CDR3 sequence is 13 residues long. V shed 7 bases, J shed 3 bases, and the junction held 6 bases outside the gene matches. Germline CDR1 and CDR2: SNHLY and FYNNEI. The sequence came from a woman aged 18-29 years who had recovered from COVID-19. Sequenced sample: peripheral blood. This chain joins TRBV2 and TRBJ2-7, with 7 bases lining up with TRBD1. Here the CDR3 reads CASNSGTVYEQYV. In DNA form, the CDR3 reads TGTGCCAGCAATTCCGGGACAGTCTACGAGCAGTACGTC.